The clone carrying this TCR beta chain has a single count. Antigen unknown. The record originates from a study of somatic mutations in cytotoxic T cells in rheumatoid arthritis. Looked up from germline, CDR1 is MNHNS and CDR2 is SASEGT. The CDR3 totals 11 residues. The V gene lost 3 bases and the J gene lost 5 bases, with 2 bases spanning the gap. Study-wide results and caveats: Age-dependent increases in CD8+ clonality occurred in rheumatoid arthritis patients but not in healthy controls.

Profiling relied on immunoSEQ multiplex PCR, and the TCRdb table lists in-frame clones only, not all of them. The sample includes about 30,000 clones, 82% of them seen just once. This clonotype was sampled from an adult with rheumatoid arthritis. Sequencing was carried out using CD8+ T cells sorted from blood. The gene calls are TRBV6-1 and TRBJ1-3; no reliable D call. The CDR3 region is CASSERNTIYF. The CDR3 DNA is TGTGCCAGCAGTGAGCGAAACACCATATATTTT.